This T cell receptor beta chain was sequenced during a study of blood T cell repertoires in COVID-19. As for the study in general: In each case, the material was cDNA or gDNA derived from T cells, B-cell-depleted T cells, or PBMCs.

Seattle patients were enrolled while actively infected and followed longitudinally. This clone was seen only once. Method: immunoSEQ multiplex PCR; TCRdb's copy keeps in-frame clones and lacks some. The sample has 350,000 to 500,000 clones, roughly 90% seen once. Source material: peripheral blood. The clonotype comes from a man aged 18 to 30 with COVID-19, enrolled during active disease.

This CDR3 is CASSPRGQGFAFF. Written as DNA, the CDR3 is TGTGCCAGCAGCCCCCGGGGACAGGGGTTCGCTTTCTTT. The chain combines TRBV13 with TRBJ1-1, with 10 bases identical to TRBD1. With V trimmed by 5 bases and J by 11 bases, 8 bases remained unmatched. Germline CDR1 is PRHDT and CDR2 is FYEKMQ (reference sequence). The CDR3 covers 13 residues. The variable domain in full, with the rest retrieved from reference TRBV13 and TRBJ1-1, is AAGVIQSPRHLIKEKRETATLKCYPIPRHDTVYWYQQGPGQDPQFLISFYEKMQSDKGSIPDRFSAQQFSDYHSELNMSSLELGDSALYFCASSPRGQGFAFFGQGTRLTVV.